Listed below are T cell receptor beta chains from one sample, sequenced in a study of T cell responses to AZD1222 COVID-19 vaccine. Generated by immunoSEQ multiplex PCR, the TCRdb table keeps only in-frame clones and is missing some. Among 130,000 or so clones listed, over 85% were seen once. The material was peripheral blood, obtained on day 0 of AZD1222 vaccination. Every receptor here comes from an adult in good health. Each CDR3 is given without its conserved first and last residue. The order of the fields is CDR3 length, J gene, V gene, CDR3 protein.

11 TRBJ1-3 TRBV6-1 ASIRVSGNTIY
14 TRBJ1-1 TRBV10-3 AISEPTRDANTEAF
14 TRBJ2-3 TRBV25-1 ASSGTSGGPTDTQY
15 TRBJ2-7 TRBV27 ASRLTLPGTQKGEQY
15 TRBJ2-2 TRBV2 ASSPEVAGVGTGELF
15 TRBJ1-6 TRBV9 ASSEGDPSGIGSPLH
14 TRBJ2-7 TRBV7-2 ASSVVAGRTSYEQY
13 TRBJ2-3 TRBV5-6 ASSFRQAFTDTQY
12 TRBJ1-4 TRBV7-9 ASSRDWSNEKLF
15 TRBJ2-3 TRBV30 AWTPLGRVSDEDTQY
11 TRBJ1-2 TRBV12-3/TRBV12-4 ASRRGQHMRYT
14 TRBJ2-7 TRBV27 ASSLRGGRGVYEQY
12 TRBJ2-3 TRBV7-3 ASSLIAVTDTQY
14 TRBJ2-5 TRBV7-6 ASSSGGTQGRETQY
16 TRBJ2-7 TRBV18 ASSPPPPARESEYEQY
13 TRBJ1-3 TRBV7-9 ASSLVGSPGNTVY
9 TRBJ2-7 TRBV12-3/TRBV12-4 ASSHDYEQY
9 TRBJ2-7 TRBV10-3 AITEGAEQY
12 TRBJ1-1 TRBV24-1 ATSGLIRSTEAF
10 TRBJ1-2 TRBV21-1 ASSARGSGYT
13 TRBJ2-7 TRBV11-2 ASSFGAGDTYEQY
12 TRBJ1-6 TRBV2 ASSTSSYNSPLH
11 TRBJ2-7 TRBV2 ASSEGEGYEQY
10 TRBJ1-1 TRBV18 ASSAVNTEAF